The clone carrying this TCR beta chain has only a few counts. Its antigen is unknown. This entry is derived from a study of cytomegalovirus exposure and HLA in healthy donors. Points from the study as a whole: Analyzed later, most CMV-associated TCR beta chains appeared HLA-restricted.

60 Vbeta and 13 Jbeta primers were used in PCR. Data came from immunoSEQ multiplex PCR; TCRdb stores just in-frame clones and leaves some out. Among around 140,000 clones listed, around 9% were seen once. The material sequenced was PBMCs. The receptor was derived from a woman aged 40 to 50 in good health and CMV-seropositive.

CDR3 DNA: TGCGCCAGCAGCTTGATCGACATGGGTGATGGCTACACCTTC. This gives the protein CASSLIDMGDGYTF. V usage is TRBV5-1 and J usage is TRBJ1-2; D gene uncertain. Germline V lookup: CDR1 SGHRS, CDR2 YFSETQ. V was pared by 1 base and J by 6 bases, with 13 bases between. The CDR3 consists of 14 residues.